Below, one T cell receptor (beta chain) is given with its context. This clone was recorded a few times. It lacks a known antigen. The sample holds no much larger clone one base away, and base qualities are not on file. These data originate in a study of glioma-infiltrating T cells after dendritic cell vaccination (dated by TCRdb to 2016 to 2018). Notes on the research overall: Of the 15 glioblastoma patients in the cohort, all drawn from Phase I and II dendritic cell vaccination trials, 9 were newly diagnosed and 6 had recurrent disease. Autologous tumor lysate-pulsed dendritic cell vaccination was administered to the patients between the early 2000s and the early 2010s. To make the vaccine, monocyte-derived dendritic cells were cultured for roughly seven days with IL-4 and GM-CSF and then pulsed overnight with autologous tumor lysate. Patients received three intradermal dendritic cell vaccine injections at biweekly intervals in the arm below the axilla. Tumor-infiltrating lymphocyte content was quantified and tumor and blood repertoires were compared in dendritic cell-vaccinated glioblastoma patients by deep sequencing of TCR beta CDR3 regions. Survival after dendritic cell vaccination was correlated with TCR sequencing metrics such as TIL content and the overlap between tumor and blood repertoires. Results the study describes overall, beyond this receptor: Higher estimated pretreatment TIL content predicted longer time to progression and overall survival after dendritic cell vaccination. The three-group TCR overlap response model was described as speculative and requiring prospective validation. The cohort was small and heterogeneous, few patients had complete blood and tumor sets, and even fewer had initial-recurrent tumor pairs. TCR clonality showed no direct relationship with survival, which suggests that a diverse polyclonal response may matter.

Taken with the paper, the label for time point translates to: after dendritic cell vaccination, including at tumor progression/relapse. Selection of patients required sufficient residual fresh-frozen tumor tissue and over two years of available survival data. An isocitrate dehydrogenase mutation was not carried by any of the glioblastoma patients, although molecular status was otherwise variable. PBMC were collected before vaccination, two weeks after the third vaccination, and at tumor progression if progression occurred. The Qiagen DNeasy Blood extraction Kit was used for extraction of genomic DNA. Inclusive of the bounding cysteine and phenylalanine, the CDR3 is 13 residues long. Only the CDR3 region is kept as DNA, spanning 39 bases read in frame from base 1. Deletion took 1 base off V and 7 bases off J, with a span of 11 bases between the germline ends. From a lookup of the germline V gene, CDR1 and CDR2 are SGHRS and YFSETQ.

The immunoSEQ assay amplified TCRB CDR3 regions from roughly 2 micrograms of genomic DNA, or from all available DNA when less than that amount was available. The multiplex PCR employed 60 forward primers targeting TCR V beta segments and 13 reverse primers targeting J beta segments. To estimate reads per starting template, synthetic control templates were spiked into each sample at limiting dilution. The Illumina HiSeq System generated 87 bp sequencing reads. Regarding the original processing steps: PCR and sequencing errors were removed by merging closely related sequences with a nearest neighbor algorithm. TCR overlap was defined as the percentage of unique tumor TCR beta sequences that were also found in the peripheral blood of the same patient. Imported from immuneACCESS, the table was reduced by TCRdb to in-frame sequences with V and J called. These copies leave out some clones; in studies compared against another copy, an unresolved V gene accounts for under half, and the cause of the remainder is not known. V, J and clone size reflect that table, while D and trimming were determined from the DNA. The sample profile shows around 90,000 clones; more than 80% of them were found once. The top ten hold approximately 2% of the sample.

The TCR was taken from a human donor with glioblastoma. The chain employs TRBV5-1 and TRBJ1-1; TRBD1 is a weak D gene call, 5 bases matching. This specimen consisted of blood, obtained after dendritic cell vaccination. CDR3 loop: CASSLMTAGEAFF. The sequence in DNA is TGCGCCAGCAGCTTGATGACAGCGGGTGAAGCTTTCTTT.